This TCR beta chain was captured by sequencing in a study of T-cell memory formation after mild COVID-19 (dated by TCRdb to the early 2020s). Describing the broader study: TCR sequence clusters from the two donors were largely donor specific. In a couple of donors, T-cell clones that expanded and contracted after mild COVID-19 were followed by sequencing TCRalpha and TCRbeta repertoires longitudinally. Two young, previously healthy adult volunteers made up the cohort, one male and one female. General findings and caveats noted by the study authors: Only a couple of mild cases were covered by the study, and larger cohorts that include severe cases with pre-infection samples were considered necessary. The second-wave clones that peaked on day 37 were not confirmed to be SARS-CoV-2 specific. Contracting CD4+ clones appeared mostly in the CM and EM memory subsets, whereas CD8+ clones were enriched in EMRA. Balanced CD4/CD8 phenotypes were observed for clones contracting from day 15 to 85, whereas a bias towards CD4+ was observed for a second wave of clones expanding from day 15 to 37. Some responding clones were detected in pre-infection memory, which suggested that pre-existing cross-reactive memory T cells had joined the SARS-CoV-2 response.

Measured from the cysteine to the phenylalanine, the CDR3 is 15 residues long. Of all the DNA, just the CDR3 is kept, 45 bases in frame from base 1. The germline V gene (reference sequence) provides CDR1 DFQATT and CDR2 SNEGSKA. Deletion took 6 bases off V and 0 bases off J, with a span of 17 bases between the germline ends. Ficoll-Paque density gradient centrifugation was used to isolate PBMCs. Data came from an Illumina NovaSeq 6000. TCRalpha and TCRbeta cDNA libraries were built by 5'RACE with constant-segment primers, adding sample barcodes and unique molecular identifiers. RNA was extracted from every sample with Trizol reagent. Amplification of the libraries took two PCR steps, and the second step added a second sample barcode plus Illumina TruSeq adapters. The libraries were sequenced on an Illumina NovaSeq using 2 x 150 bp paired-end reads. The study's own analysis went as follows. Reads were demultiplexed and collapsed into UMI-guided consensus sequences with migec v1.2.7. Using mixcr v2.1.11, the UMI consensuses were aligned to TRA and TRB V and J templates and assembled into clonotypes. A clonotype was counted as expanded or contracted only if both edgeR and NoisET called the change significant, with noise models trained on biological replicates. For edgeR calls, the thresholds were a false discovery rate-adjusted p below 0.01 and a log2 fold-change of 1. As an exploratory analysis of dynamics, max-normalized trajectories of the 1000 most abundant clonotypes were examined with PCA combined with hierarchical clustering. Each responding clone was given a CD4 or CD8 phenotype based on the CD4+ and CD8+ repertoires, which had been sequenced separately. Starting from the raw public reads, TCRdb applied fastp trimming at Q25, assembled clones with MiXCR and retained in-frame beta chains. Identical CDR3 proteins give one entry, which carries the most common genes and DNA. The V and J calls and clone size are TCRdb's, not the authors'. For this sample there are almost 250,000 distinct CDR3 sequences; 15% appear just once. Around 2.2% of the sample lies in the top ten.

This clonotype occurred a few times. Its target antigen remains unknown. Per-base qualities were not stored, and no clone one base away is much larger. Sequenced sample: PBMCs or a T cell subset sorted from them (not recorded which). Rearrangement joined TRBV20-1 to TRBJ1-1; TRBD1 is a possible D gene, resting on 5 matching bases. This sequence was found in an adult woman who had mild COVID-19 (a few samples of this study predate the infection). The sample titles of this study are shuffled in the database, so cell type and time point are left out; the donor was told from shared clones. The nucleotide sequence reads as follows: TGCAGTGCCAGACGTGCTTTGGGGGTGAACACTGAAGCTTTCTTT. It codes for CSARRALGVNTEAFF.